A selection of T cell receptor beta chains follows, all from one sample in a study of molecular identifiers for immune sequencing clone quantification. TCRdb used MiXCR to reprocess the PCR reads, holding one entry per CDR3 protein. The table lists about 640,000 distinct CDR3 sequences, roughly 21% of them singletons. Material: naive CD8+ T cells from blood, with Jurkat cell RNA spiked in. Receptors were obtained from a human donor in good health. Some libraries in this study had Jurkat cell RNA spiked in. The CDR3 runs from the conserved cysteine through the conserved F or W. Each record gives: J gene, D gene, clone size, V gene, CDR3 DNA, CDR3 protein. The D gene is left open where the match is weak. A row's size may be missing; if present it is once, few, many or a size class.

TRBJ2-1	.	many	TRBV27	TGTGCCAGCCAGGGGGGTGGTTGGGATGAGCAGTTCTTC	CASQGGGWDEQFF
TRBJ1-1	.	many	TRBV5-6	TGTGCCAGCAGGAGGACAGAGAACACTGAAGCTTTCTTT	CASRRTENTEAFF
TRBJ2-2	.	.	TRBV2	TGTGCCAGCAGTGAGCGAGGCACCGGGGCGCTGTTTTTT	CASSERGTGALFF
TRBJ2-1	TRBD2	many	TRBV4-2	TGTGCCAGCAGCTCTAGCGGGAGGGCCCTCTCCTACAATGAGCAGTTCTTC	CASSSSGRALSYNEQFF
TRBJ1-1	TRBD1	many	TRBV4-3	TGCGCCAGCAGCGCGGGACAGGGGATCGTCACTGAAGCTTTCTTT	CASSAGQGIVTEAFF
TRBJ2-4	.	.	TRBV3-2	TGTGCCAGCAGCCAAGACAGTGGGGAGCGGAGGCTCTTAAACATTCAGTACTTC	CASSQDSGERRLLNIQYF
TRBJ2-5	.	many	TRBV7-9	TGTGCCAGCAGCTTACAACAAGAGACCCAGTACTTC	CASSLQQETQYF
TRBJ2-5	.	many	TRBV7-9	TGTGCCAGCAGCTTAGAGTCAGGCAAAGAGACCCAGTACTTC	CASSLESGKETQYF
TRBJ2-2	TRBD2	.	TRBV27	TGTGCCAGCAGTCTAGCGGGGAGGGGCGGGGAGCTGTTTTTT	CASSLAGRGGELFF
TRBJ2-7	.	many	TRBV7-9	TGTGCCAGCAGCTGGGACCTAAGCGGCGAGCAGTACTTC	CASSWDLSGEQYF
TRBJ1-6	.	many	TRBV27	TGTGCCAGCAGTCCTTTGGTTGTCGTGGGGGTTAATTCACCCCTCCACTTT	CASSPLVVVGVNSPLHF
TRBJ1-6	.	many	TRBV7-2	TGTGCCAGCAGCTTACTGTCTTCGAGCTCCTATAATTCACCCCTCCACTTT	CASSLLSSSSYNSPLHF
TRBJ2-7	TRBD2	many	TRBV4-3	TGCGCCAGCAGCCAACTAATAGCGGGAGCCTACGAGCAGTACTTC	CASSQLIAGAYEQYF
TRBJ2-7	.	many	TRBV12-5	TGTGCTAGTGGAACGGATACAGGGCCTGACCCCTACGAGCAGTACTTC	CASGTDTGPDPYEQYF
TRBJ2-7	TRBD1	many	TRBV7-2	TGTGCCAGCAGCTTAGTCCCCGGGACAGGGTACGAGCAGTACTTC	CASSLVPGTGYEQYF
TRBJ2-1	.	.	TRBV2	TGTGCCAGCAAAGGGCGGGGGCCCTACCCCTACAATGAGCAGTTCTTC	CASKGRGPYPYNEQFF
TRBJ1-1	.	many	TRBV6-1	TGTGCCAGCAGTGAAGCGCCCGCTTGGCAGCTTAACACTGAAGCTTTCTTT	CASSEAPAWQLNTEAFF
TRBJ2-1	.	.	TRBV6-1	TGTGCCAACAGTGAGGCCGGGAACTCCTACAATGAGCAGTTCTTC	CANSEAGNSYNEQFF
TRBJ1-1	.	many	TRBV6-2/TRBV6-3	TGTGCCAGCAGCCTCGACACCGCTGAAGCTTTCTTT	CASSLDTAEAFF